This TCR beta chain was sequenced in a study of OX40 agonist ivuxolimab in advanced cancers. Study-level points and caveats: Dosing at 0.1 to 3.0 mg/kg was accompanied by clonal expansion of CD4+ and CD8+ blood T cells by week 6.

This CDR3 has 13 amino acids. Germline trimming cut 10 bases from V and 2 bases from J; bases unmatched to any gene: 6. Germline loops: CDR1 MDHEN, CDR2 SYDVKM. Comment on this clone: As yet, its antigen is unknown.

Produced via immunoSEQ multiplex PCR; TCRdb's table is partial and in-frame only. The sample consists of under 90,000 clones, more than 80% of them appearing once. This specimen consisted of CD4+ or CD8+ T cells sorted from blood, obtained in a trial of the OX40 agonist ivuxolimab. V usage is TRBV28 and J usage is TRBJ2-7; the match to TRBD1 covers 9 bases. This TCR was recovered from an adult with an advanced solid tumor such as melanoma, head and neck, liver or kidney cancer. Written as DNA, the CDR3 is TGTGCCATAGAGGGACAGGGAGCCTACGAGCAGTACTTC. Translating it yields CAIEGQGAYEQYF.